The present T cell receptor beta chain was sequenced within a study of human versus mouse CDR3 diversity and MHC coevolution. Study in general: The immunoSEQ assay reportedly detects one in 200,000 T cells. Study findings and constraints: By iCHAO1, human TCR beta clonotypes numbered roughly 1.7 million, the most. Mice had fewer CDR3 deletions and insertions than humans on average. Most of the three human donors had the lowest clonal inequality.

There are a few counts of this clone. Its target is unknown. The CDR3 runs to 13 residues. Between the trimmed V and J ends, which lost 2 bases and 4 bases, there was a span of 5 bases. Germline CDR1 reads LNHDA; CDR2 reads SQIVND (reference sequence). Libraries were prepared by immunoSEQ multiplex PCR; TCRdb keeps only in-frame clonotypes and omits some of them. This sample has some 60,000 clones; approximately 94% occur once, and the top ten carry approximately 17%. Sequenced sample: naive CD4+ T cells from blood. Subset given: CD45RO-negative CD62L-positive naive CD4 T cells. The TCR comes from a person aged 55 to 69 in good health. The chain couples TRBV19 to TRBJ1-4; no reliable D call. The chain's CDR3 is CASSIRVNEKLFF. CDR3 coding DNA: TGTGCCAGTAGTATACGGGTTAATGAAAAACTGTTTTTT.